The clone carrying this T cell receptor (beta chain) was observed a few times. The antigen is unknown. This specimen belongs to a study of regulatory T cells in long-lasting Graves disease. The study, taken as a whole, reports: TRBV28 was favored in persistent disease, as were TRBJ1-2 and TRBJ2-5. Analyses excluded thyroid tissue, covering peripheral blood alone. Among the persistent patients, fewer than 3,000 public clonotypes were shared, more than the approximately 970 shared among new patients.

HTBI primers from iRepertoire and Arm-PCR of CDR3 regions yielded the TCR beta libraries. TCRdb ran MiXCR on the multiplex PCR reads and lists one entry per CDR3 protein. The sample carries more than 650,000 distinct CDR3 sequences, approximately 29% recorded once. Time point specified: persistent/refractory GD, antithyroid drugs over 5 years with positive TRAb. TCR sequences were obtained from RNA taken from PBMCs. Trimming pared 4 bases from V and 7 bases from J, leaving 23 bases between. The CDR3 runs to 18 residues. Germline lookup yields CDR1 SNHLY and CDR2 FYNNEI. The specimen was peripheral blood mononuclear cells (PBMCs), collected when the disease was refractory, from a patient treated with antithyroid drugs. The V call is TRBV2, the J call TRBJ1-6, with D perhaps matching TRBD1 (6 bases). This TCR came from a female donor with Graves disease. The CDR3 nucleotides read TGTGCCAGCAGTGGTGGGACAAAAGGTTCGGAGGGGAATTCACCCCTCCACTTT. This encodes CASSGGTKGSEGNSPLHF. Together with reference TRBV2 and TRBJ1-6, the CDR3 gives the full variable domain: EPEVTQTPSHQVTQMGQEVILRCVPISNHLYFYWYRQILGQKVEFLVSFYNNEISEKSEIFDDQFSVERPDGSNFTLKIRSTKLEDSAMYFCASSGGTKGSEGNSPLHFGNGTRLTVT.